This T cell receptor beta chain was captured in a study of cytomegalovirus exposure and HLA in healthy donors (TCRdb year 2017). Study-wide context: According to an earlier analysis of a few hundred of the donors, roughly 180 million T cells yielded approximately 120 million unique TCR beta sequences and roughly 280 Gb of sequence data. The study aimed to test whether cataloging public T cell receptors could reveal signatures of past pathogen exposure. Around 330 gigabases of sequencing data and around 80 million unique TCR sequences made up an early release that covered some 640 HLA-typed donors. Donor age, sex, ethnicity and CMV serostatus were compiled alongside the repertoire data. A later genetic analysis used genome-wide SNP genotypes for 398 of the 666 donors, treating that subset as a discovery cohort. Across roughly 420 genotyped donors of the cohort, an average of roughly 250,000 unique TCR beta nucleotide sequences per donor were sequenced, and roughly 18% of those sequences were non-productive. Of the roughly 390 genotyped donors, 75% to 85% were placed in the genetic ancestry cluster associated with self-reported Caucasian donors. The study combined high-throughput TCR immunosequencing, statistical association of individual TCRs with disease status, and machine learning to predict cytomegalovirus infection status. Rather than drawing on any new phenotypic data, the later analysis identified candidate immune exposures from TCR beta sequences and the way those sequences occurred across donors. Every repertoire in the discovery cohort had been generated on one and the same sequencing platform. A handful of DR-DQ haplotypes were handled as single units for association and clustering because linkage in the cohort was strong. In a later analysis, previously published TCR beta repertoires from several hundred donors were re-analyzed and high-resolution HLA genotyping was added so that TCR occurrence patterns could be studied. The study used immunosequencing to profile the T cell repertoires of about 670 subjects and linked those repertoires to cytomegalovirus serostatus. An earlier analysis of more than 450 of the donors used high-throughput TCR beta sequencing to judge whether each TCR beta V gene segment behaved as functional or pseudogenic. The number of typed donors differed by locus: about 620-640 for A, B, C, DRB1 and DQB1; 500 to 550 for DQA1; 606 for DPA1; and some 450 for DPB1. Besides the first cohort of 550 to 750 subjects, a separate validation cohort made up of 120 different subjects was used. HLA typing included class I and class II loci at four-digit resolution.

From the cysteine up to the phenylalanine, the CDR3 has a length of 14 residues. Kept here is only the CDR3 DNA, which spans 42 bases and is read in frame from base 1. V is pared back by 1 base and J by 6 bases, with 13 bases lying between the germline termini. Taken from the germline V gene, the CDR1 and CDR2 loops are SGHTA and FQGTGA. To note about this clone: No antigen is known for it. No per-base quality is available; no much larger clone lies one base away.

Overall results and qualifications from the work: Most TCR sequences were seen in very few donors, while some public TCRs were found in many individuals. According to a later analysis, TCR association rates differed among HLA loci, with DRB1 alleles showing the most associated TCRs and HLA-C alleles showing the fewest. Because HLA typing was unavailable for some donors at each locus, only the typed subset was used in association tests. Several of the top co-occurrence clusters appeared to be linked to parvovirus B19, influenza, CMV and Epstein-Barr virus, according to a later analysis. A further reported finding was that TCR beta sequences accurately predicted the HLA-A and HLA-B alleles for most subjects in the first cohort. The authors suggested that the approach could potentially be extended to other disease states and immunological phenotypes. Broadly in line with IMGT annotations, most TCR beta V segments showed up in productive rearrangements about 90% or about 30% of the time in an earlier analysis of 587 of the donors. When HLA alleles, especially DR and DQ, strongly co-occurred, attributing TCR associations to individual alleles was difficult. According to a later analysis, most CMV-associated TCR beta chains appeared to be HLA-restricted, and the HLA associations seemed to be driven largely by CMV exposure. Specific HLA alleles were associated with 16,951 TCR beta sequences at a false discovery rate of 0.05 in a later analysis. According to a later genetic analysis, donors in an Asian-associated ancestry cluster had fewer N-insertions in productive TCRs than the roughly 670-donor mean. Roughly uniform sequencing depth across donors was assumed in presence/absence analyses, although this assumption may not hold. Compared with equally common non-associated chains, HLA-associated TCR beta chains in a later analysis were more clonally expanded and had lower generation probabilities. Only TCR beta chains were sequenced in this cohort, and the absence of alpha or paired-chain data limited detectable features. The study gave a list of under 200 TCR beta chains associated with cytomegalovirus. The sequencing pipeline was judged likely to have produced a cluster of highly shared sequence variants as a technical artifact. A later genetic analysis associated a missense DCLRE1C variant with V-gene and J-gene trimming of TCR beta chains, and an independent cohort replicated the association. Because counts were too low, around 17 rarely observed V segments, including chromosome 9 orphons, were left out of the earlier analysis of some 640 of the donors. The classifier was reported to diagnose cytomegalovirus status with high specificity and sensitivity in both the original and validation cohorts. The only immune exposure information available for the cohort was CMV serostatus. The 87-base-pair reads could not distinguish some IMGT-functional V segments, including TRBV6-2 and TRBV6-3, so those segments were excluded. Linkage disequilibrium might explain the correlated functional status among segregating V segments, but an unknown experimental factor could not be ruled out. A few of the identified cytomegalovirus-associated TCR beta chains were confirmed in vitro to be specific for cytomegalovirus antigens.

Libraries were prepared through the immunoSEQ multiplex PCR assay. The multiplex PCR relied on a mix of 60 forward primers for TCR Vbeta segments and 13 reverse primers for TCR Jbeta segments. The CDR3 region of rearranged TCR beta genes was amplified from genomic DNA with a multiplex PCR assay. On the Illumina HiSeq System, the amplified TCR beta libraries were sequenced as 87-base-pair reads. Processing in the source paper ran as follows. A later analysis counted approximately 84 million unique TCR beta chains across the 550 to 750 repertoires, and some 11 million of these chains were shared by at least two donors. Raw reads were error-corrected and collapsed into unique sequences with a nearest-neighbor algorithm that merged closely related sequences to remove PCR and sequencing errors. V, D and J gene segments were assigned by aligning CDR3 sequences to IMGT reference sequences. For a sequence to be retained, a match of at least six nucleotides to both a V gene segment and a J gene segment was required. A rearrangement was called productive if the CDR3 had no stop codons and remained in frame with V and J, and every other rearrangement was called non-productive. CDR3 was defined by IMGT convention, running from the second conserved V-encoded cysteine to the conserved J-encoded phenylalanine. In an earlier analysis of approximately 590 of the donors, sequences lacking an unambiguous match to a single V gene segment were excluded. An earlier analysis of 500 to 700 of the donors classified V segments as functional when productive rearrangements were above 56.7% and as segregating when the standard deviation between donors was above 5%. To diagnose cytomegalovirus status from the catalog of TCR beta chain sequences, a statistical classification framework was built. In a later analysis, V and J genes were assigned by comparing TCR nucleotide sequences against IMGT/GENE-DB human TR gene sequences. In a later analysis, CDR3 sequences and most-parsimonious VDJ recombination scenarios were assigned using the TCRdist pipeline. In a later analysis, each TCR beta chain was defined by its CDR3 amino acid sequence together with its V-gene family, and reads lacking a unique V-gene family were excluded. As a way to deal with suspected cross-contamination and a sequencing artifact, a later analysis dropped roughly 620 nucleotide sequences that were highly shared and had low generation probability. For each public chain, a later analysis derived a clonal expansion index from normalized ranks of inferred template counts within each repertoire. In a later analysis, generation probabilities were computed using a VDJ recombination model fitted to out-of-frame rearrangements, and the results were checked against IGoR. A later analysis scored TCR-TCR, TCR-HLA and TCR-CMV co-occurrence with hypergeometric tests, applying a repertoire-size bias correction to TCR pairs. False discovery rates were estimated in a later analysis by permuting HLA or CMV assignments 20 times. In a later analysis, co-occurring TCRs were grouped using DBSCAN, and TCRdist sequence similarity was added for clustering within HLA-allele-positive subsets. For co-occurrence clustering, repertoires with fewer than 30,000 or more than 120,000 public chains were excluded, along with roughly 5 repertoires with anomalous nucleotide sharing. TCRdb obtained this table from immuneACCESS and retained in-frame rearrangements with V and J assigned. These tables miss some clones; where compared with another copy, unresolved V genes account for less than half of the shortfall, and the remainder is unexplained. The V and J calls and clone size are taken from that table; D and trimming were inferred from the DNA. The sample yields around 170,000 clones; 82% were counted once. The top ten clonotypes cover approximately 0.8% of the sample.

In total, approximately 690 healthy bone marrow donors made up the cohort. Cohort members were all nominally healthy when sampled, although unrecorded immune exposures were likely present. The donor tested CMV seronegative and was one of the 352 seronegative cohort members. Every donor gave a peripheral blood sample, and the peripheral blood mononuclear cells from that sample were used for TCR beta sequencing. Genomic DNA was extracted from the blood cell samples with the Qiagen DNeasy Blood Extraction Kit. This clonotype originated in a woman aged 18 to 35 in good health and CMV-seronegative. The sample was PBMCs. The rearrangement combines TRBV7-3 with TRBJ2-7, with no confident D gene call. The DNA sequence is given as TGTGCCAGCAGCTTAAGGGCGACGGCACCCGAGCAGTACTTC. Its translation reads: CASSLRATAPEQYF.